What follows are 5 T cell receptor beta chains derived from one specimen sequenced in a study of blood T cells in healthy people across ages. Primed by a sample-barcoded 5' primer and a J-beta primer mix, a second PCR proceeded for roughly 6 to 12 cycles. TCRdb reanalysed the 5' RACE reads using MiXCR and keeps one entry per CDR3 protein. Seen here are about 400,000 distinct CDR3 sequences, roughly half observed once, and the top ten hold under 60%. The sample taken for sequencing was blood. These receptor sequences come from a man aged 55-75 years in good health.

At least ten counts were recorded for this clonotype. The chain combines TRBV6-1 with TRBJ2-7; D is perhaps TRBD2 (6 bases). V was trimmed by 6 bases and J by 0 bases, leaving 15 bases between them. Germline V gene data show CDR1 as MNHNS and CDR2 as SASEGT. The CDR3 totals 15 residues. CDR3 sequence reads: CASRPEEGSSYEQYF. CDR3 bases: TGTGCCAGCAGGCCGGAGGAGGGGAGCTCCTACGAGCAGTACTTC.

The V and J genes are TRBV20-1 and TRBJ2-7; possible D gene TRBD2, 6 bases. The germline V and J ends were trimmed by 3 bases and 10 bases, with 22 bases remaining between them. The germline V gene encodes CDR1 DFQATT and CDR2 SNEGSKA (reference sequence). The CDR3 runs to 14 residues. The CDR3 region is CSARLARWDTAQYF. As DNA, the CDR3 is TGCAGTGCTAGGCTAGCGAGATGGGATACGGCCCAGTACTTC.

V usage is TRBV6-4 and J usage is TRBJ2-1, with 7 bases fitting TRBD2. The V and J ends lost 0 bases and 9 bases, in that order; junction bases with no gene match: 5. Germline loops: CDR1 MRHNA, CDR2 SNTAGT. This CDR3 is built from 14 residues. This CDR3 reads CASSDSGGNSEQFF. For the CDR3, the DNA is TGTGCCAGCAGTGACTCGGGGGGGAACAGTGAGCAGTTCTTC.

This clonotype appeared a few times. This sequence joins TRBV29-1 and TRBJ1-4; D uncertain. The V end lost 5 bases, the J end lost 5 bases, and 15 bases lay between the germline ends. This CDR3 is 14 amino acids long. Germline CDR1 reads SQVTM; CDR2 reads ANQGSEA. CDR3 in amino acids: CSVRLSGSNEKLFF. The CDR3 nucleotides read TGCAGCGTTCGATTATCCGGTTCGAATGAAAAACTGTTTTTT. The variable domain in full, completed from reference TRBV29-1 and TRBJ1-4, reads SAVISQKPSRDICQRGTSLTIQCQVDSQVTMMFWYRQQPGQSLTLIATANQGSEATYESGFVIDKFPISRPNLTFSTLTVSNMSPEDSSIYLCSVRLSGSNEKLFFGSGTQLSVL.

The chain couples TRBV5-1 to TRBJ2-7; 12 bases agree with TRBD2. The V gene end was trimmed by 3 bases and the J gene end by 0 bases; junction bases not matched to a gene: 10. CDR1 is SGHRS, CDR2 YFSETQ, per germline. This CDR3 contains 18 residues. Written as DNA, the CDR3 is TGCGCCAGCAGCTGGCTAGCGGGAGGGAGTAAAACCTCCTACGAGCAGTACTTC. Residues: CASSWLAGGSKTSYEQYF.